This T cell receptor beta chain is from a study of technical replicates of blood from a few donors. The germline V gene encodes CDR1 SGHRS and CDR2 YFSETQ. With 5 bases clipped from V and 2 bases from J, the junction kept 8 bases outside the gene matches. The CDR3 length is 15 residues. TCRdb keeps only in-frame clones here, not all; method: immunoSEQ multiplex PCR. The sample includes nearly 70,000 clones, about 89% of them seen just once. This clonotype was sampled from a human donor in good health. Some clones in this sample may be carry-over from other donors' samples. The chain has TRBV5-1 and TRBJ2-3; 7 positions match TRBD1. Sequenced sample: PBMCs. The CDR3 loop reads CASRPGTATTDTQYF. CDR3 sequence (DNA): TGCGCCAGCAGGCCCGGGACAGCGACCACAGATACGCAGTATTTT.